Listed here are 22 T cell receptor beta chains from one sample, sequenced in a study of T cells in Graves' hyperthyroidism and ophthalmopathy. Amplified TCR beta CDR3 regions derived from RNA transcripts. In the first-round RT-PCR of the TCR CDR3, the HTBI primer set was used. TCRdb re-called the multiplex PCR reads with MiXCR, one entry per CDR3 protein. Of roughly 99,000 distinct CDR3 sequences listed, around a sixth are singletons. The sequenced sample was blood. The receptors stem from a woman between 45 and 65 years old with Graves' hyperthyroidism.

This clonotype has ten or more counts. This chain uses TRBV6-5 with TRBJ1-2; D is ambiguous. Germline values: CDR1 MNHEY, CDR2 SVGAGI. Trimming cost V 0 bases and J 7 bases, with 18 bases left between them. The CDR3 has 16 residues. This chain's CDR3 is CASSYSSWSATTGYTF. The DNA for the CDR3 is TGTGCCAGCAGTTACTCGTCGTGGTCCGCGACGACTGGCTACACCTTC.

This clonotype has ten or more counts. The V gene is TRBV11-3, the J gene TRBJ2-3; 9 nucleotides agree with TRBD2. Losses at the gene ends were 8 bases for V and 4 bases for J; bases not matched to a gene: 4. The CDR3 sequence is 13 residues long. Germline values: CDR1 SGHNT, CDR2 YENEEA. CDR3 coding DNA: TGTGCCAGCTCAGCGGGAGGTGCAGATACGCAGTATTTT. Residues: CASSAGGADTQYF. The whole variable domain, remainder taken from reference TRBV11-3 and TRBJ2-3, is EAGVVQSPRYKIIEKKQPVAFWCNPISGHNTLYWYLQNLGQGPELLIRYENEEAVDDSQLPKDRFSAERLKGVDSTLKIQPAELGDSAVYLCASSAGGADTQYFGPGTRLTVL.

This clonotype was detected ten times or more. The chain combines TRBV7-8 with TRBJ2-3, with 13 positions matching TRBD2. Looked up from germline, CDR1 is SGHVS and CDR2 is FQNEAQ. Trimming at V came to 4 bases and at J to 4 bases, leaving 11 bases not matched to a gene. This CDR3 is 18 amino acids long. In nucleotides, the CDR3 is TGTGCCAGCAGCTCCTATTTACCACTAGCGGGAGGGGCAGATACGCAGTATTTT. Its protein is CASSSYLPLAGGADTQYF.

There are a few counts of this clonotype. The rearrangement joins TRBV6-1 to TRBJ2-7; no definite D call. CDR1 and CDR2 from the germline V gene are MNHNS and SASEGT. The ends were cut back, 2 bases at V and 0 bases at J, with 5 bases in the middle. The CDR3 runs 13 residues. CDR3 DNA: TGTGCCAGCAGTGAAAGGTCCTCCTACGAGCAGTACTTC. Amino acids: CASSERSSYEQYF.

Many counts were recorded for this clonotype. A single base separates this from a much larger clone, so it may be a read error. The rearrangement uses TRBV11-1 and TRBJ1-2, with 7 bases fitting TRBD1. Trimming cost V 5 bases and J 7 bases; bases outside gene matches: 4. Germline V lookup: CDR1 SGHAT, CDR2 FQDESV (reference sequence). This CDR3 spans 12 amino acids. The CDR3 sequence: CASSQGESGYTF. CDR3 bases: TGTGCCAGCAGCCAGGGGGAAAGTGGCTACACCTTC.

The table lists this clonotype with many counts. The rearrangement uses TRBV25-1 and TRBJ1-3; TRBD1 might be the D (6 bases). Per the germline V gene, CDR1 is MGHDK and CDR2 is SYGVNS. With 8 bases removed from V and 0 bases from J, the gap between germline ends came to 11 bases. The CDR3 spans 14 residues. The CDR3 coding sequence is TGTGCCAGCGGAGGGGGGGGCTCTGGAAACACCATATATTTT. Protein: CASGGGGSGNTIYF.

Ten or more counts support this clonotype. V and J are TRBV7-8 and TRBJ1-4, with D unclear. The germline CDR1 and CDR2 sequences are SGHVS and FQNEAQ. V was trimmed by 4 bases and J by 3 bases, leaving 12 bases between them. The CDR3 sequence is 15 residues long. CDR3 sequence reads: CASSSFRDANEKLFF. The CDR3 bases are TGTGCCAGCAGCTCCTTCCGGGATGCTAATGAAAAACTGTTTTTT.

This clonotype has ten or more counts. This chain connects TRBV20-1 to TRBJ2-1; the match to TRBD2 covers 11 bases. The CDR3 contains 17 residues. V was pared by 7 bases and J by 1 base, with 12 bases of the junction left unmatched. The germline V gene encodes CDR1 DFQATT and CDR2 SNEGSKA (reference sequence). The CDR3 DNA is TGCAGTGTCAGGGAACTAGCGGGAGTGGTGTCCTACAATGAGCAGTTCTTC. Amino acid sequence: CSVRELAGVVSYNEQFF.

There are many counts of this clonotype. V and J are TRBV29-1 and TRBJ2-3; D perhaps matches TRBD2 (6 bases). CDR1 is SQVTM and CDR2 is ANQGSEA in the germline V gene. The CDR3 covers 13 residues. The ends were cut back, 7 bases at V and 0 bases at J, with 11 bases in the middle. This chain's CDR3 is CSGRAGSTDTQYF. CDR3 in DNA: TGCAGCGGTCGAGCGGGTAGCACAGATACGCAGTATTTT.

In its sample, this clonotype was seen many times. This chain links TRBV20-1 with TRBJ1-6; 7 nucleotides agree with TRBD1. The V segment lost 3 bases and the J segment 16 bases; nucleotides outside the gene matches: 9. There are 12 residues in the CDR3. Germline V lookup: CDR1 DFQATT, CDR2 SNEGSKA (reference sequence). The CDR3 spells CSARGEGARLHF. The CDR3, as DNA: TGCAGTGCTAGGGGGGAGGGGGCCCGTCTCCACTTT.

At least ten counts were recorded for this clonotype. Germline and junction disagree at one end, which may indicate a read error. This chain connects TRBV18 to TRBJ1-5; 9 nucleotides line up with TRBD1. The germline V gene has CDR1 KGHSH and CDR2 LQKENI. This CDR3 region has 13 residues. The CDR3 DNA follows: TGTGCCAGCTGTACAGGGGGCAAGCAGCCCCAGCATTTT. Its translation is CASCTGGKQPQHF.

This clonotype occurred a few times. This chain links TRBV2 with TRBJ2-1; 11 nucleotides agree with TRBD2. With V trimmed by 2 bases and J by 6 bases, 12 bases remained unmatched. Germline CDR1 SNHLY, CDR2 FYNNEI. The length of the CDR3 is 18 residues. The chain's CDR3 is CASSENIGWGLAANEQFF. In nucleotides, the CDR3 is TGTGCCAGCAGTGAAAATATAGGTTGGGGACTAGCGGCCAATGAGCAGTTCTTC.

This clonotype showed up many times. The gene calls are TRBV20-1 and TRBJ1-4; D perhaps matches TRBD1 (5 bases). Germline V CDR1 and CDR2: DFQATT, SNEGSKA (reference sequence). The CDR3 contains 15 residues. The V gene lost 0 bases and the J gene lost 8 bases, with 16 bases spanning the gap. This CDR3 reads CSARDRRGGGEKLFF. The CDR3 DNA sequence: TGCAGTGCTAGAGATAGAAGGGGTGGCGGGGAAAAACTGTTTTTT.

This clonotype was found many times. The chain links TRBV28 to TRBJ2-2; tentatively, D is TRBD1 or TRBD2 (6 bases each). V gave up 8 bases and J gave up 10 bases, with 17 bases separating them. The germline CDR1 and CDR2 sequences are MDHEN and SYDVKM. The CDR3 totals 13 residues. CDR3 protein: CASGSGGPSELFF. The CDR3 nucleotides are TGTGCCAGCGGATCTGGGGGGCCATCGGAGCTGTTTTTT.

This clonotype was seen repeatedly, ten times or more. The J gene is TRBJ2-1, the V gene TRBV6-1, with 9 bases matching TRBD1. The CDR3 runs 11 residues. Germline V lookup: CDR1 MNHNS, CDR2 SASEGT. The V and J ends lost 6 bases and 14 bases, in that order; junction bases with no gene match: 5. The DNA of the CDR3 is TGTGCCAGCAGACAGGGGGCGAAGGAGTTCTTC. This encodes CASRQGAKEFF.

This clonotype was observed at least ten times. The chain recombines TRBV6-5 with TRBJ1-5, with D possibly matching TRBD1 (5 bases). V dropped 1 base and J dropped 0 bases, with 7 bases sitting between them. Germline-derived CDR1 and CDR2 are MNHEY and SVGAGI. The CDR3 contains 15 residues. The CDR3 is CASSYLQVSNQPQHF. The CDR3 DNA reads TGTGCCAGCAGTTACTTACAGGTTAGCAATCAGCCCCAGCATTTT.

This clonotype was recorded many times. The chain has TRBV7-2 and TRBJ1-2; D gene unclear. The CDR3 contains 16 residues. V lost 1 base and J lost 3, with 15 bases in between. The germline V gene encodes CDR1 SGHTA and CDR2 FQGNSA. The CDR3, as DNA: TGTGCCAGCAGCTTAGTCGCACAGACCCCAGACTATGGCTACACCTTC. Translation gives CASSLVAQTPDYGYTF.

This clonotype was observed a few times. This sequence joins TRBV19 and TRBJ1-5; D gene uncertain. The germline V gene has CDR1 LNHDA and CDR2 SQIVND (reference sequence). The CDR3 length is 12 residues. The germline V and J ends were trimmed by 5 bases and 6 bases, with 8 bases remaining between them. CDR3 DNA: TGTGCCAGTAGTTTGGGGATTCAGCCCCAGCATTTT. Protein sequence: CASSLGIQPQHF.

This clonotype was seen at least ten times. The chain carries TRBV20-1 and TRBJ2-5, with 10 bases identical to TRBD2. Germline CDR1 and CDR2: DFQATT and SNEGSKA (reference sequence). CDR3 length: 14 residues. Trimming took 3 bases from V and 0 from J; bases not matched to a gene: 1. This chain's CDR3 is CSASSGRNQETQYF. For the CDR3, the DNA is TGCAGTGCTAGTAGCGGGAGGAACCAAGAGACCCAGTACTTC.

The chain employs TRBV18 and TRBJ2-1; D not resolved. The ends were cut back, 10 bases at V and 0 bases at J, with 13 bases in the middle. The CDR3 extends over 14 amino acids. Germline V CDR1 and CDR2: KGHSH, LQKENI. The DNA for the CDR3 is TGTGCCACCTTTATAGGCAGCTCCTACAATGAGCAGTTCTTC. Its protein is CATFIGSSYNEQFF.

This clonotype has more than one count but fewer than ten. A much larger clone differs from this one at a single base, so this may be a read error. This chain uses TRBV20-1 with TRBJ2-1; 13 bases agree with TRBD2. The CDR3 spans 16 residues. CDR1 DFQATT and CDR2 SNEGSKA come from the germline V gene (reference sequence). The CDR3 is CSARDRLAGGLNGQFF. CDR3 in DNA: TGCAGTGCTAGAGACCGACTAGCGGGAGGCTTGAATGGGCAGTTCTTC.

This clonotype has a count of ten or more. The chain recombines TRBV3-1 with TRBJ1-5; D gene ambiguous. The CDR3 is 13 amino acids. Deletions cut 3 bases from V and 1 base from J, with 4 bases between. From germline, CDR1 is LGHDT and CDR2 YNNKEL (reference sequence). In DNA form, the CDR3 reads TGTGCCAGCAGCCAGAGGAGCAATCAGCCCCAGCATTTT. This encodes CASSQRSNQPQHF.